A single sample is the source of the 10 T cell receptor beta chains below, sequenced in a study of regulatory T cells in long-lasting Graves disease. Arm-PCR of CDR3 regions with iRepertoire HTBI primers generated TCR beta libraries. One entry per CDR3 protein, called by TCRdb with MiXCR from the multiplex PCR reads. The sample lists roughly 260,000 distinct CDR3 sequences; under 20% were seen once. Time point of the sample: newly diagnosed GD, antithyroid drugs for less than 3 months. TCR sequences were obtained from RNA taken from PBMCs. The same sample was also studied in work on T cells in Graves' hyperthyroidism and ophthalmopathy.

This specimen was peripheral blood mononuclear cells (PBMCs), taken at new diagnosis, from a patient treated with antithyroid drugs. The receptors originated from a woman aged 25 to 45 with Graves disease.

Ten or more counts support this clonotype. The chain joins TRBV7-9 to TRBJ1-2, with 7 bases lining up with TRBD1. The CDR3 is 15 amino acids. The V gene's germline CDR1 is SEHNR and CDR2 FQNEAQ (reference sequence). Trimming at V came to 5 bases and at J to 4 bases, leaving 10 bases not matched to a gene. The CDR3 region is CASSGAGQPPYGYTF. CDR3 coding DNA: TGTGCCAGCAGCGGGGCGGGACAGCCTCCCTATGGCTACACCTTC.

This clonotype was seen repeatedly, ten times or more. V is TRBV6-9 and J is TRBJ1-2; D not resolved. Germline CDR1 reads MNHGY; CDR2 reads SVAAGI. The CDR3 sequence is 16 residues long. V dropped 2 bases and J dropped 0 bases, with 13 bases sitting between them. The CDR3 sequence: CASSYLRGMTNYGYTF. DNA for the CDR3: TGTGCCAGCAGTTATCTGCGGGGAATGACTAACTATGGCTACACCTTC.

This clonotype occurred many times. V and J are TRBV12-3 or TRBV12-4 and TRBJ2-5; tentative D call: TRBD2 (6 bases). With 5 bases removed from V and 5 bases from J, the gap between germline ends came to 12 bases. The CDR3 is 13 amino acids. The CDR3 sequence is CASSGGSKETQYF. CDR3 sequence (DNA): TGTGCCAGCAGTGGGGGGTCGAAGGAGACCCAGTACTTC.

The chain links TRBV19 to TRBJ1-5; TRBD1 aligns across 9 bases. The CDR3 is 15 amino acids. Unmatched junction bases numbered 8, after V lost 4 bases and J lost 7 bases. From germline, CDR1 is LNHDA and CDR2 SQIVND (reference sequence). In DNA form, the CDR3 reads TGTGCCAGTAGTACTCGGACAGGGGTGAAGCAGCCCCAGCATTTT. Translating gives CASSTRTGVKQPQHF.

There are many counts of this clonotype. This rearrangement joins TRBV18 to TRBJ1-1; TRBD1 might be the D (5 bases). The ends were cut back, 1 base at V and 3 bases at J, with 12 bases in the middle. The CDR3 consists of 15 residues. Germline lookup yields CDR1 KGHSH and CDR2 LQKENI. The CDR3 DNA reads as TGTGCCAGCTCACCACTTCAGGGCTCGGACACTGAAGCTTTCTTT. Translating it yields CASSPLQGSDTEAFF.

This clonotype was detected many times. This sequence joins TRBV11-3 and TRBJ2-5, with D perhaps matching TRBD2 (6 bases). V was cut by 4 bases and J by 4 bases, with 16 bases left in between. The germline CDR1 and CDR2 sequences are SGHNT and YENEEA. This CDR3 has 15 amino acids. CDR3 in DNA: TGTGCCAGCAGCTCTGGGCGCGGCGGGGTAGAGACCCAGTACTTC. Translation: CASSSGRGGVETQYF.

This clonotype was recorded many times. The chain employs TRBV5-1 and TRBJ1-1; D might be TRBD1 (6 bases). Germline V gene lookup returns CDR1 SGHRS and CDR2 YFSETQ. Trimming removed 7 bases at V and 8 bases at J, with 15 bases between. CDR3 length: 12 residues. This CDR3 is CASSGGHPEAFF. DNA of the CDR3: TGCGCCAGCTCTGGGGGACACCCAGAAGCTTTCTTT.

The chain couples TRBV12-3 or TRBV12-4 to TRBJ2-7, with 8 bases that match TRBD2. With V trimmed by 4 bases and J by 0 bases, 5 bases remained unmatched. The CDR3 extends over 15 amino acids. This CDR3 is CASSSVAGSSYEQYF. CDR3 nucleotide sequence: TGTGCCAGCAGTTCCGTAGCGGGGAGCTCCTACGAGCAGTACTTC.

This clonotype came up many times. V gene TRBV20-1 combines with J gene TRBJ1-4; D perhaps matches TRBD1 (5 bases). Germline CDR1 reads DFQATT; CDR2 reads SNEGSKA (reference sequence). The CDR3 has 14 amino acids. V was clipped by 1 base and J by 5 bases, with 11 bases between them. CDR3 bases: TGCAGTGCTAGAGGCAGGGAAAGGAATGAAAAACTGTTTTTT. Its translation is CSARGRERNEKLFF.

This clonotype occurred many times. V gene TRBV27 combines with J gene TRBJ2-7; the D call may be TRBD1 or TRBD2 (5 bases each). CDR1 and CDR2 from the germline V gene are MNHEY and SMNVEV (reference sequence). With 0 bases removed from V and 13 bases from J, the gap between germline ends came to 16 bases. The CDR3 contains 13 residues. The CDR3 sequence: CASSLSMGESDYF. DNA for the CDR3: TGTGCCAGCAGTTTATCTATGGGGGAAAGTGATTACTTC.